A selection of T cell receptor beta chains follows, all from one sample in a study of cytomegalovirus exposure and HLA in healthy donors. Sequencing used immunoSEQ multiplex PCR; TCRdb keeps in-frame clones, though not all of them. The sample includes roughly 100,000 clones, 85% to 90% of them seen just once. The source material was PBMCs. Receptors were obtained from a woman in her late teens or twenties in good health and CMV-seropositive. Both conserved end residues are part of each CDR3. A D gene is named only where the DNA matches it firmly. Clone size appears in some rows only: once, few, many, or a class for an expanded clone.

D gene,J gene,clone size,V gene,CDR3 DNA,CDR3 protein
TRBD1,TRBJ1-5,NA,TRBV5-1,TGCGCCAGCCCCAGTGACAGGGAGCATGAACCCCAGCATTTT,CASPSDREHEPQHF
TRBD1,TRBJ2-5,NA,TRBV11-2,TGTGCCAGCAGCTCACAACTGGGACAGGGGGCAGAGACCCAGTACTTC,CASSSQLGQGAETQYF
NA,TRBJ1-1,NA,TRBV2,TGTGCCAGCAGTGGCCGGGAGAACACTGAAGCTTTCTTT,CASSGRENTEAFF
TRBD1,TRBJ1-5,NA,TRBV2,TGTGCCAGCAGCCCCGGGACAGGGAATCAGCCCCAGCATTTT,CASSPGTGNQPQHF
TRBD1,TRBJ1-3,NA,TRBV9,TGTGCCAGCAGCATATCGACAGGGGACTCTGGAAACACCATATATTTT,CASSISTGDSGNTIYF
TRBD1,TRBJ2-3,NA,TRBV28,TGTGCCAGCAGACAGGGGACGTATACGCAGTATTTT,CASRQGTYTQYF
NA,TRBJ2-2,NA,TRBV5-1,TGCGCCAGCAGCCGAGCTGACACCGGGGAGCTGTTTTTT,CASSRADTGELFF
NA,TRBJ2-7,few,TRBV13,TGTGCCAGCAGCCGACACCTCTACGAGCAGTACTTC,CASSRHLYEQYF
TRBD2,TRBJ2-1,NA,TRBV7-3,TGTGCCAGCAGCCTCCTTGGGACTAGCGGGAGTAGGGAGCAGTTCTTC,CASSLLGTSGSREQFF
TRBD2,TRBJ2-1,NA,TRBV11-2,TGTGCCAGCAGCTTAGATCGCGGGGGGAACAATGAGCAGTTCTTC,CASSLDRGGNNEQFF
TRBD1,TRBJ1-5,NA,TRBV6-1,TGTGCCAGCAGTGAAGCTCGGCAGGGGGCTCAGCCCCAGCATTTT,CASSEARQGAQPQHF
TRBD1,TRBJ2-7,NA,TRBV6-6,TGTGCCAGCAGTTCACAGGGGAACTCCTACGAGCAGTACTTC,CASSSQGNSYEQYF
TRBD1,TRBJ2-1,NA,TRBV18,TGTGCCAGCTCACCAGAAACAGGGGTGTTCTTC,CASSPETGVFF
TRBD1,TRBJ2-7,NA,TRBV27,TGTGCCAGCACCCGCAACAGGGGGCTGGGCGAGCAGTACTTC,CASTRNRGLGEQYF
NA,TRBJ1-2,once,TRBV7-9,TGTGCCAGCAGCGCCGAGGTCGGCAGGGTGTACGCGGGCTACACCTTC,CASSAEVGRVYAGYTF
NA,TRBJ1-1,NA,TRBV11-2,TGTGCCAGCAGCTTACTGCAGGGCACGATGAACACTGAAGCTTTCTTT,CASSLLQGTMNTEAFF
NA,TRBJ1-4,once,TRBV5-1,TGCGCCAGCAGCGGAGGTAATAATGAAAAACTGTTTTTT,CASSGGNNEKLFF
TRBD1,TRBJ1-4,once,TRBV19,TGTGCCAGTAACTTCCCGGGACAGGGCCTTAATGAAAAACTGTTTTTT,CASNFPGQGLNEKLFF
NA,TRBJ1-2,NA,TRBV6-6,TGTGCCAGCAGTTACTCGGAGGGGATAAGCTACACCTTC,CASSYSEGISYTF
NA,TRBJ1-2,once,TRBV10-2,TGCGCCAGCAGTGAGTCTTGGAGCAGACAGACCTCGTATGGTGGCTACACCTTC,CASSESWSRQTSYGGYTF
NA,TRBJ1-4,NA,TRBV4-1,TGCGCCAGCAGCCAAGTATACTTCGAAAAACTGTTTTTT,CASSQVYFEKLFF
NA,TRBJ2-1,few,TRBV27,TGTGCCAGCAGTTTAAGCGTCGGGTACCGAAGCAATGAGCAGTTCTTC,CASSLSVGYRSNEQFF
NA,TRBJ2-6,NA,TRBV30,TGTGCCTGGAGTGTACTTTCCGGGGCCAACGTCCTGACTTTC,CAWSVLSGANVLTF
NA,TRBJ2-7,NA,TRBV19,TGTGCCAGTAGTCACTCCTACGAGCAGTACTTC,CASSHSYEQYF
NA,TRBJ2-5,NA,TRBV6-1,TGTGCCAGCAGTGATATAGCTCAAGAGACCCAGTACTTC,CASSDIAQETQYF
NA,TRBJ2-6,NA,TRBV5-1,TGCGCCAGCAGCTTGTTGGCCGGGGCCAACGTCCTGACTTTC,CASSLLAGANVLTF
NA,TRBJ1-4,NA,TRBV18,TGTGCCAGCTCACCATCAGGGCCTGGGGCTAATGAAAAACTGTTTTTT,CASSPSGPGANEKLFF
NA,TRBJ2-5,once,TRBV28,TGTGCCAGCAGTCGCCCGGGGGCCCAGTACTTC,CASSRPGAQYF
NA,TRBJ1-2,NA,TRBV6-1,TGTGCCAGCAGTGAAGCGCACGAGGGTGGCTACACCTTC,CASSEAHEGGYTF
NA,TRBJ1-1,few,TRBV7-9,TGTGCCAGCAGCCCTTACGGGTCAGTGAGCACTGAAGCTTTCTTT,CASSPYGSVSTEAFF
NA,TRBJ2-3,NA,TRBV27,TGTGCCAGCAGCTTGCGCCCGAGAGATACGCAGTATTTT,CASSLRPRDTQYF
NA,TRBJ2-3,NA,TRBV10-3,TGTGCCACCCAAGCTCTCAGCACAGATACGCAGTATTTT,CATQALSTDTQYF
TRBD1,TRBJ1-2,NA,TRBV5-6,TGTGCCAGCAGCGGGGACAGGGGTGACTATGGCTACACCTTC,CASSGDRGDYGYTF
TRBD1,TRBJ2-1,NA,TRBV6-6,TGTGCCAGCAGTTACACAGGGACAGGGGATGAGCAGTTCTTC,CASSYTGTGDEQFF
TRBD2,TRBJ2-6,few,TRBV11-2,TGTGCCAGCAGCTCGAGCGGGGCTAGGTCTGGGGCCAACGTCCTGACTTTC,CASSSSGARSGANVLTF
TRBD2,TRBJ2-1,NA,TRBV7-9,TGTGCCAGCAGCCAGCCCCTAGCGGGAAACAATGAGCAGTTCTTC,CASSQPLAGNNEQFF
NA,TRBJ2-2,NA,TRBV30,TGTGCCTGGAGTGTACTTGGTCAATCGGGGGAGCTGTTTTTT,CAWSVLGQSGELFF
NA,TRBJ1-6,NA,TRBV11-3,TGTGCCAGCAGCCGACCTCGGGCAGGGAAGAATTCACCCCTCCACTTT,CASSRPRAGKNSPLHF
NA,TRBJ1-1,NA,TRBV29-1,TGCAGCGTTTTATCTTATGGGGGGTTGAACACTGAAGCTTTCTTT,CSVLSYGGLNTEAFF
TRBD1,TRBJ1-2,NA,TRBV28,TGTGCCAGCACTCAGGGGGCGCGAAACTATGGCTACACCTTC,CASTQGARNYGYTF
TRBD2,TRBJ2-4,NA,TRBV15,TGTGCCACCAGCAGAGATCCCGGGACTAGCGGGGGAGCCAAAAACATTCAGTACTTC,CATSRDPGTSGGAKNIQYF
TRBD2,TRBJ2-7,NA,TRBV5-4,TGTGCCAGCAGCCCCCGGCTAGCGGGACTCGTCGAGCAGTACTTC,CASSPRLAGLVEQYF